This TCR beta chain was sequenced during a study of shared clonotypes between healthy human individuals. A remark on this clone: The antigen is undetermined. One end of the junction is discordant with germline, which a read error may explain. The same CDR3 arises from other DNA sequences in this sample as well.

Study-level results: Estimated clonotype richness was generally higher in naive than memory subsets.

Cells designated naive CD8 were CD45RO-negative and were positively selected for CCR7, with terminally differentiated effector memory CD45RA+ cells excluded. Donors, healthy HIV-negative adults, lacked recent acute infections or vaccinations. Per the germline V gene, CDR1 is MGHRA and CDR2 is YSYEKL. The length of the CDR3 is 14 residues. The data were produced by immunoSEQ multiplex PCR, yet TCRdb's version contains in-frame clones alone and is incomplete. The sample carries around 2,000,000 clones, about 92% recorded once. Material: naive CD8+ T cells from PBMCs. This receptor was obtained from a man between 18 and 35 years old in good health. Some clones in this sample may be carry-over from other donors' samples. This sequence joins TRBV4-1 and TRBJ1-1; D may be TRBD1 (5 bases). The CDR3 is CASSQDGGWTEAFF. As DNA, the CDR3 is TGCGCCAGCAGCCAAGATGGGGGTTGGACTGAAGCCTTCTTT.